These 24 T cell receptor beta chains originate from one sample sequenced in a study of T cell responses to AZD1222 COVID-19 vaccine. Measured with immunoSEQ multiplex PCR; TCRdb has only the in-frame clones, and not every one. The data contain some 200,000 clones, about 95% of them singletons. Material: peripheral blood, obtained 28 days after the second dose of the MenACWY control vaccine. The receptors come from an adult who received the MenACWY meningococcal vaccine as a control.

The CDR3 nucleotides read TGTGCCAGCCGAACAGGAGCTGACGAGCAGTACTTC. Translation: CASRTGADEQYF. V usage is TRBV27 and J usage is TRBJ2-7, with a possible D match to TRBD1 (5 bases). Trimming cost V 8 bases and J 5 bases, with 13 bases left between them. The length of the CDR3 is 12 residues. From germline, CDR1 is MNHEY and CDR2 SMNVEV (reference sequence).

The chain combines TRBV12-3 or TRBV12-4 with TRBJ1-1; D gene uncertain. The V end was cut by 3 bases, the J end by 6 bases, with 11 bases between. The CDR3 consists of 13 residues. CDR3 region: CASSFEGSAEAFF. Here the CDR3 DNA reads TGTGCCAGCAGTTTTGAGGGTAGCGCTGAAGCTTTCTTT.

V gene TRBV28 combines with J gene TRBJ1-5, with 7 bases matching TRBD1. V gave up 5 bases and J gave up 7 bases; unmatched junction bases: 11. Germline assignment: CDR1 MDHEN and CDR2 SYDVKM. CDR3 length: 15 residues. The CDR3, as DNA: TGTGCCAGCAGTCCAAGTCTAGGGGGCGGGCAGCCCCAGCATTTT. The encoded protein is CASSPSLGGGQPQHF.

This clone was seen only once. This chain connects TRBV7-9 to TRBJ2-7; weak D call: TRBD1 (6 bases). The CDR3 totals 16 residues. In germline, CDR1 is SEHNR, CDR2 FQNEAQ (reference sequence). Deletions cut 2 bases from V and 4 bases from J, with 18 bases between. Written as DNA, the CDR3 is TGTGCCAGCAGCTTAAGTCCCCACAGGGATCCTTACGAGCAGTACTTC. This sequence encodes CASSLSPHRDPYEQYF.

The chain has TRBV7-9 and TRBJ2-3; the D gene is possibly TRBD1 (6 bases). The CDR3 totals 15 residues. The germline V gene encodes CDR1 SEHNR and CDR2 FQNEAQ (reference sequence). V was cut by 3 bases and J by 0 bases, with 10 bases left in between. DNA of the CDR3: TGTGCCAGCAGCTTTGGGGGCGATAGCACAGATACGCAGTATTTT. Translated, it gives CASSFGGDSTDTQYF.

The chain has TRBV28 and TRBJ1-3; no reliable D call. Germline V gene data show CDR1 as MDHEN and CDR2 as SYDVKM. CDR3 length equals 15 residues. V gave up 6 bases and J gave up 1 base, with 13 bases separating them. The CDR3: CASRSEDGSGNTIYF. The CDR3, as DNA: TGTGCCAGCAGATCGGAAGACGGGTCTGGAAACACCATATATTTT.

V and J are TRBV19 and TRBJ2-7; 12 bases align to TRBD2. CDR1 and CDR2 (germline): LNHDA, SQIVND (reference sequence). This CDR3 is 14 amino acids long. Unmatched junction bases numbered 7, after V lost 8 bases and J lost 5 bases. The DNA of the CDR3 is TGTGCCAGTTCGACTAGCGGGAGCCTCAACGAGCAGTACTTC. As protein: CASSTSGSLNEQYF.

V is TRBV7-2 and J is TRBJ1-5; possible D gene TRBD1, 5 bases. V lost 4 bases, J lost 0 bases, and 13 bases lay in between. The CDR3 has 16 amino acids. Germline V CDR1 and CDR2: SGHTA, FQGNSA. CDR3 residues: CASSYIDGTSNQPQHF. DNA for the CDR3: TGTGCCAGCAGCTATATCGACGGGACTAGCAATCAGCCCCAGCATTTT.

The rearrangement joins TRBV28 to TRBJ1-2; no firm D call. The CDR3 covers 15 residues. The V end lost 5 bases, the J end lost 4 bases, and 17 bases lay between the germline ends. Germline V lookup: CDR1 MDHEN, CDR2 SYDVKM. The DNA of the CDR3 is TGTGCCAGCAGTCCCGATGGCTCTGTGGGCTATGGCTACACCTTC. Encoded protein: CASSPDGSVGYGYTF.

The chain uses TRBV19 and TRBJ1-1, with D unresolved. Per the germline V gene, CDR1 is LNHDA and CDR2 is SQIVND (reference sequence). Trimming cost V 1 base and J 1 base, with 10 bases left between them. The CDR3 sequence is 15 residues long. The CDR3 reads CASSIVRARNTEAFF. As DNA, the CDR3 is TGTGCCAGTAGTATAGTGAGGGCACGGAACACTGAAGCTTTCTTT.

V usage is TRBV30 and J usage is TRBJ1-5, with a weak D call TRBD1 (6 bases). This CDR3 contains 12 residues. Per germline, CDR1 GTSNPN and CDR2 SVGIG (reference sequence). V was pared by 8 bases and J by 4 bases, with 12 bases between. The CDR3 DNA is TGTGCCGCCGGGACACAGAATCAGCCCCAGCATTTT. This encodes CAAGTQNQPQHF.

The chain has TRBV7-9 and TRBJ1-2; D gene ambiguous. Between the trimmed V and J ends, which lost 1 base and 5 bases, there was a span of 17 bases. CDR1 is SEHNR and CDR2 is FQNEAQ in the germline V gene (reference sequence). The CDR3 is 16 amino acids. CDR3 amino acids: CASSLEVSAILYGYTF. The CDR3 bases are TGTGCCAGCAGCTTAGAGGTCTCCGCCATTCTATATGGCTACACCTTC. The variable domain in full, completed from reference TRBV7-9 and TRBJ1-2, reads DTGVSQNPRHKITKRGQNVTFRCDPISEHNRLYWYRQTLGQGPEFLTYFQNEAQLEKSRLLSDRFSAERPKGSFSTLEIQRTEQGDSAMYLCASSLEVSAILYGYTFGSGTRLTVV.

This chain uses TRBV24-1 with TRBJ2-7, with 10 bases that match TRBD2. CDR1 is KGHDR, CDR2 SFDVKD, per germline. The CDR3 is 13 residues long. Losses at the gene ends were 9 bases for V and 3 bases for J; bases not matched to a gene: 4. Here the CDR3 DNA reads TGTGCCACCTCTAGCGGGAGTAACTACGAGCAGTACTTC. Translating gives CATSSGSNYEQYF.

This chain connects TRBV6-4 to TRBJ2-7, with TRBD2 as a possible D gene (5 bases). Per the germline V gene, CDR1 is MRHNA and CDR2 is SNTAGT. Trimming took off 2 bases at V and 4 bases at J, with 9 bases between the two ends. This CDR3 is built from 13 residues. The CDR3 bases are TGTGCCAGCAGTGACGAGCGGCGGTACGAGCAGTACTTC. It encodes CASSDERRYEQYF.

This chain links TRBV28 with TRBJ1-1; maybe TRBD1 (5 bases). This CDR3 spans 16 amino acids. Deletions cut 7 bases from V and 4 bases from J, with 22 bases between. Germline V gives CDR1 MDHEN, CDR2 SYDVKM. The chain's CDR3 is CASKGRGERQGTEAFF. The DNA for the CDR3 is TGTGCCAGCAAAGGACGGGGGGAGCGGCAGGGCACTGAAGCTTTCTTT.

The rearrangement joins TRBV7-9 to TRBJ2-1; tentatively, D is TRBD2 (5 bases). There are 13 residues in the CDR3. The V and J ends lost 2 bases and 15 bases respectively, with 17 bases between them. Germline CDR1 is SEHNR and CDR2 is FQNEAQ (reference sequence). CDR3 amino acids: CASSLQAGAGSFF. The CDR3 nucleotides are TGTGCCAGCAGCTTACAGGCGGGCGCGGGTTCGTTCTTC.

The J gene is TRBJ1-6, the V gene TRBV4-1; 11 nucleotides match TRBD1. The CDR3 is 15 residues long. The germline V gene has CDR1 MGHRA and CDR2 YSYEKL. The trim removed 3 bases at V and 9 bases at J, leaving 4 bases unmatched. The CDR3 DNA sequence: TGCGCCAGCAGCCATCTAGGACAGGGGGCTTCACCCCTCCACTTT. This translates into CASSHLGQGASPLHF.

The chain uses TRBV2 and TRBJ1-3; D might be TRBD1 (5 bases). The CDR3 consists of 15 residues. V lost 2 bases to trimming and J lost 6 bases, with 14 bases between them. The V gene's germline CDR1 is SNHLY and CDR2 FYNNEI. CDR3 loop: CASSETAGKANTIYF. The DNA of the CDR3 is TGTGCCAGCAGTGAAACGGCAGGGAAAGCAAACACCATATATTTT.

The V gene is TRBV6-2 or TRBV6-3, the J gene TRBJ1-1; D uncertain. Deletions cut 0 bases from V and 1 base from J, with 6 bases between. Per the germline V gene, CDR1 is MNHEY and CDR2 is SVGEGT. CDR3 length equals 14 residues. CDR3 protein: CASSYSGRNTEAFF. CDR3 DNA: TGTGCCAGCAGTTACTCAGGGCGGAACACTGAAGCTTTCTTT.

The sample holds one count of this clone. The CDR3 sequence is CASLAVGTDTQYF. Written as DNA, the CDR3 is TGTGCCAGCTTAGCGGTAGGCACAGATACGCAGTATTTT. J is TRBJ2-3 and V is TRBV25-1; weak D call: TRBD2 (6 bases). V was shortened by 8 bases and J by 1 base, with 10 bases between the two germline ends. The CDR3 has 13 residues. Per the germline V gene, CDR1 is MGHDK and CDR2 is SYGVNS.

The chain uses TRBV9 and TRBJ2-1; no reliable D call. V was trimmed by 2 bases and J by 7 bases, leaving 13 bases between them. Germline V CDR1 and CDR2: SGDLS, YYNGEE. The CDR3 consists of 14 residues. CDR3 protein: CASSVRDSLNEQFF. As DNA, the CDR3 is TGTGCCAGCAGCGTTAGAGACTCCTTAAATGAGCAGTTCTTC.

The chain couples TRBV28 to TRBJ2-1; D possibly corresponds to TRBD2 (5 bases). The V end was cut by 2 bases, the J end by 0 bases, with 5 bases between. The CDR3 runs to 14 residues. Germline CDR1 MDHEN, CDR2 SYDVKM. The CDR3 DNA follows: TGTGCCAGCAGTTTAAGCGGCTCCTACAATGAGCAGTTCTTC. Encoded protein: CASSLSGSYNEQFF. Based on the CDR3 plus reference TRBV28 and TRBJ2-1, the full variable domain is DVKVTQSSRYLVKRTGEKVFLECVQDMDHENMFWYRQDPGLGLRLIYFSYDVKMKEKGDIPEGYSVSREKKERFSLILESASTNQTSMYLCASSLSGSYNEQFFGPGTRLTVL.

The rearrangement uses TRBV9 and TRBJ2-3; no clear D gene. CDR3 length equals 14 residues. Germline-derived CDR1 and CDR2 are SGDLS and YYNGEE. V gave up 4 bases and J gave up 2 bases, with 11 bases separating them. In DNA form, the CDR3 reads TGTGCCAGCAGCCTGAGCAGACCCACAGATACGCAGTATTTT. Translation gives CASSLSRPTDTQYF.

The chain uses TRBV7-2 and TRBJ1-1, with TRBD1 as a possible D gene (6 bases). The CDR3 extends over 14 amino acids. V gave up 1 base and J gave up 4 bases, with 10 bases separating them. Germline V lookup: CDR1 SGHTA, CDR2 FQGNSA. The CDR3 here is CASSLGGQGTEAFF. For the CDR3, the DNA is TGTGCCAGCAGCTTAGGGGGGCAGGGCACTGAAGCTTTCTTT. Together with reference TRBV7-2 and TRBJ1-1, the CDR3 gives the full variable domain: GAGVSQSPSNKVTEKGKDVELRCDPISGHTALYWYRQSLGQGLEFLIYFQGNSAPDKSGLPSDRFSAERTGGSVSTLTIQRTQQEDSAVYLCASSLGGQGTEAFFGQGTRLTVV.